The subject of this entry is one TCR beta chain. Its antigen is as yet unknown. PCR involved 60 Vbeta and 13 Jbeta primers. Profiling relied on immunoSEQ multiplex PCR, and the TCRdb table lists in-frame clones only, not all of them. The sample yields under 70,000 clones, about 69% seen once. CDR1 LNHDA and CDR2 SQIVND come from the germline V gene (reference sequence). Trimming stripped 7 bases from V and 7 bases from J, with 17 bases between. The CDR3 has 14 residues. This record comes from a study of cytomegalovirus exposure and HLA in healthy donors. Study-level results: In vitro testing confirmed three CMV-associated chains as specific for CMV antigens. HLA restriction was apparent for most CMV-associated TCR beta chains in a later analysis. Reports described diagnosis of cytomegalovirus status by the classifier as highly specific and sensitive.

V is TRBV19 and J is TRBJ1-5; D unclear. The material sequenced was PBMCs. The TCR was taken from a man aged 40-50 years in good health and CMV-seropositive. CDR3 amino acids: CASTLRGVRQPQHF. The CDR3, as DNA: TGTGCCAGTACTCTACGGGGTGTAAGACAGCCCCAGCATTTT. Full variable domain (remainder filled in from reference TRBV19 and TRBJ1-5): DGGITQSPKYLFRKEGQNVTLSCEQNLNHDAMYWYRQDPGQGLRLIYYSQIVNDFQKGDIAEGYSVSREKKESFPLTVTSAQKNPTAFYLCASTLRGVRQPQHFGDGTRLSIL.